The 24 T cell receptor beta chains presented below share a single source sample, sequenced in a study of blood T cell repertoires in COVID-19. Some clones are missing from TCRdb's copy, which holds only in-frame ones; the method was immunoSEQ multiplex PCR. The sample lists about 220,000 clones, 75% to 90% occurring once. The source material was PBMCs or T cells enriched from blood (not recorded which). These receptors all stem from a woman in her late teens or twenties in a cohort exposed to, infected with or recovered from COVID-19 (not recorded which).

The V gene is TRBV5-1, the J gene TRBJ1-1, with no clear D. Germline lookup yields CDR1 SGHRS and CDR2 YFSETQ. CDR3 size: 13 residues. V lost 2 bases to trimming and J lost 2 bases, with 7 bases between them. DNA for the CDR3: TGCGCCAGCAGCTTTCAGTCAAACACTGAAGCTTTCTTT. It specifies CASSFQSNTEAFF.

This rearrangement joins TRBV7-9 to TRBJ1-5; no reliable D call. Germline values: CDR1 SEHNR, CDR2 FQNEAQ (reference sequence). V lost 2 bases, J lost 0 bases, and 8 bases lay in between. The CDR3 covers 15 residues. In DNA, the CDR3 is TGTGCCAGCAGCTTAAACTCTGTTAGCAATCAGCCCCAGCATTTT. Its protein is CASSLNSVSNQPQHF.

This chain connects TRBV7-9 to TRBJ2-3; 14 positions match TRBD2. The germline V gene has CDR1 SEHNR and CDR2 FQNEAQ (reference sequence). The length of the CDR3 is 17 residues. J lost 3 bases, V lost 2 bases, and 4 bases had no gene match. CDR3 loop: CASSLSTSGRATDTQYF. DNA of the CDR3: TGTGCCAGCAGCTTATCGACTAGCGGGAGGGCAACAGATACGCAGTATTTT.

The rearrangement links TRBV10-3 to TRBJ2-2; 7 bases match TRBD2. Trimming cost V 8 bases and J 7 bases; bases outside gene matches: 7. The CDR3 has 13 amino acids. Germline V gives CDR1 ENHRY, CDR2 SYGVKD. This chain's CDR3 is CAIRGGEVGELFF. CDR3 in DNA: TGTGCCATCCGGGGAGGGGAGGTCGGGGAGCTGTTTTTT.

The chain has TRBV2 and TRBJ1-1, with 9 bases aligning to TRBD1. The CDR3 sequence is 15 residues long. V dropped 6 bases and J dropped 3; count of bases not matched to a gene: 8. Germline lookup yields CDR1 SNHLY and CDR2 FYNNEI. The CDR3 spells CASRAPGTGYTEAFF. For the CDR3, the DNA is TGTGCCAGCAGGGCCCCCGGGACAGGGTACACTGAAGCTTTCTTT.

This clone was seen just once. V is TRBV12-3 or TRBV12-4 and J is TRBJ1-4; 7 nucleotides agree with TRBD1. V trimming: 7 bases; J trimming: 10 bases; junction bases outside the gene matches: 9. There are 13 residues in the CDR3. CDR3 in DNA: TGTGCCAGCAACCTCGAGGGACAGCCAAAACTGTTTTTT. Translating it yields CASNLEGQPKLFF.

The J gene is TRBJ2-1, the V gene TRBV7-9; 9 bases are shared with TRBD2. This CDR3 has 17 amino acids. V lost 2 bases, J lost 4 bases, and 9 bases stayed unmatched. Germline assignment: CDR1 SEHNR and CDR2 FQNEAQ (reference sequence). The CDR3 nucleotides read TGTGCCAGCAGCTTATCAAGGCGACTAGCGGATTACAATGAGCAGTTCTTC. Protein: CASSLSRRLADYNEQFF.

V and J are TRBV5-1 and TRBJ2-1, with TRBD2 identical over 13 bases. The CDR3 is 16 amino acids. J gave up 1 base and V 2 bases, and 0 bases lay outside the gene matches. Germline V gene data show CDR1 as SGHRS and CDR2 as YFSETQ. CDR3 in DNA: TGCGCCAGCAGCTTACTAGCGGGAGGGTCCTACAATGAGCAGTTCTTC. Its translation: CASSLLAGGSYNEQFF.

The chain carries TRBV7-3 and TRBJ1-1; unclear D gene. Germline V gene lookup returns CDR1 SGHTA and CDR2 FQGTGA. V was pared by 7 bases and J by 5 bases, with 14 bases between. This CDR3 has 13 residues. The CDR3 nucleotides read TGTGCCAGCATGATGACGGGCGGGACTGAAGCTTTCTTT. This gives the protein CASMMTGGTEAFF.

The V call is TRBV6-1, the J call TRBJ1-4; D gene uncertain. Germline V gives CDR1 MNHNS, CDR2 SASEGT. This CDR3 is 16 amino acids long. V lost 1 base to trimming and J lost 1 base, with 10 bases between them. The CDR3 sequence: CASSEVPPGTNEKLFF. The DNA of the CDR3 is TGTGCCAGCAGTGAAGTCCCGCCGGGAACTAATGAAAAACTGTTTTTT.

The rearrangement joins TRBV2 to TRBJ1-6, with D hard to call. Per germline, CDR1 SNHLY and CDR2 FYNNEI. V was trimmed by 4 bases and J by 7 bases, leaving 14 bases between them. The CDR3 totals 15 residues. CDR3 in amino acids: CASSVGRMGNSPLHF. CDR3 coding DNA: TGTGCCAGCAGTGTCGGCAGGATGGGCAATTCACCCCTCCACTTT.

J is TRBJ2-1 and V is TRBV29-1; maybe TRBD2 (6 bases). Germline CDR1 and CDR2: SQVTM and ANQGSEA. The CDR3 loop spans 14 amino acids. The V and J ends lost 5 bases and 4 bases respectively, with 15 bases between them. The CDR3: CSVPSSGGYNEQFF. CDR3 sequence (DNA): TGCAGCGTTCCATCCTCCGGGGGATACAATGAGCAGTTCTTC.

The V call is TRBV5-8, the J call TRBJ2-1; the match to TRBD2 covers 7 bases. The junction had 17 bases not matched to a gene; V was cut back by 2 bases and J by 0 bases. CDR1 is SGHTS, CDR2 YDEGEE, per germline. The CDR3 length is 20 residues. Here the CDR3 reads CASSFTPTRYGGSSYNEQFF. CDR3 DNA: TGTGCCAGCAGCTTTACACCAACAAGGTACGGGGGGAGCTCCTACAATGAGCAGTTCTTC.

This clone showed up just a few times. A much bigger clone sits one base away, suggesting this may be a read error. The chain is built from TRBV7-3 and TRBJ2-2; 7 positions agree with TRBD1. V dropped 5 bases and J dropped 3; count of bases not matched to a gene: 3. The CDR3 has 14 residues. Per the germline V gene, CDR1 is SGHTA and CDR2 is FQGTGA. For the CDR3, the DNA is TGTGCCAGCAGCGCACAGGGGTACACCGGGGAGCTGTTTTTT. This sequence encodes CASSAQGYTGELFF. The full variable domain, completed using reference TRBV7-3 and TRBJ2-2, is GAGVSQTPSNKVTEKGKYVELRCDPISGHTALYWYRQSLGQGPEFLIYFQGTGAADDSGLPNDRFFAVRPEGSVSTLKIQRTERGDSAVYLCASSAQGYTGELFFGEGSRLTVL.

The chain employs TRBV6-5 and TRBJ2-4; TRBD2 is a possible D gene (6 bases). The V end was cut by 7 bases, the J end by 8 bases, with 12 bases between. Germline V gene sequence: CDR1 MNHEY, CDR2 SVGAGI. The CDR3 is 12 residues long. The CDR3 DNA is TGTGCCAGCACGGGGACTCGGGACATTCAGTACTTC. Its translation is CASTGTRDIQYF.

J is TRBJ2-3 and V is TRBV5-1, with 7 bases fitting TRBD1. CDR1 SGHRS and CDR2 YFSETQ come from the germline V gene. With 4 bases clipped from V and 0 bases from J, the junction kept 11 bases outside the gene matches. The CDR3 length is 17 residues. CDR3 loop: CASSSLRQGQSTDTQYF. CDR3 coding DNA: TGCGCCAGCAGCAGTCTGCGACAGGGACAAAGCACAGATACGCAGTATTTT.

CDR3 coding DNA: TGTGCCATCAGGGGACAGGTCGAGGGCACTGAAGCTTTCTTT. It yields the protein CAIRGQVEGTEAFF. The chain recombines TRBV10-3 with TRBJ1-1; TRBD1 matches 8 bases. The CDR3 is made up of 14 amino acids. The junction had 7 bases not matched to a gene; V was cut back by 6 bases and J by 4 bases. Germline lookup yields CDR1 ENHRY and CDR2 SYGVKD.

This clone was seen a single time. This chain connects TRBV7-9 to TRBJ2-7, with unresolved D. This CDR3 comprises 12 residues. The V end lost 5 bases, the J end lost 3 bases, and 8 bases lay between the germline ends. The germline gives CDR1 SEHNR, CDR2 FQNEAQ (reference sequence). The chain's CDR3 is CASSPSHYEQYF. Here the CDR3 DNA reads TGTGCCAGCAGCCCTAGTCACTACGAGCAGTACTTC. The whole variable domain, remainder taken from reference TRBV7-9 and TRBJ2-7, is DTGVSQNPRHKITKRGQNVTFRCDPISEHNRLYWYRQTLGQGPEFLTYFQNEAQLEKSRLLSDRFSAERPKGSFSTLEIQRTEQGDSAMYLCASSPSHYEQYFGPGTRLTVT.

V is TRBV2 and J is TRBJ1-4; TRBD1 might be the D (6 bases). V was trimmed by 7 bases and J by 10 bases, leaving 16 bases between them. The CDR3 has 13 amino acids. Germline CDR1 reads SNHLY; CDR2 reads FYNNEI. CDR3 loop: CASTTEGGGKLFF. CDR3 coding DNA: TGTGCCAGCACCACGGAGGGGGGGGGAAAACTGTTTTTT. The variable domain in full, with the rest retrieved from reference TRBV2 and TRBJ1-4, is EPEVTQTPSHQVTQMGQEVILRCVPISNHLYFYWYRQILGQKVEFLVSFYNNEISEKSEIFDDQFSVERPDGSNFTLKIRSTKLEDSAMYFCASTTEGGGKLFFGSGTQLSVL.

The gene calls are TRBV19 and TRBJ2-7; 10 nucleotides match TRBD1. CDR1 LNHDA and CDR2 SQIVND come from the germline V gene (reference sequence). The CDR3 has 17 residues. Trimming removed 3 bases from V and 4 bases from J; junction bases left unmatched: 12. This CDR3 is CASSIGPGQGPFYEQYF. The CDR3 DNA sequence: TGTGCCAGTAGTATTGGTCCGGGACAGGGGCCGTTTTACGAGCAGTACTTC.

In DNA form, the CDR3 reads TGTGCCAGCAGTTACCCTGGACAGGGGGCGGCGGGCGGCTACACCTTC. It specifies CASSYPGQGAAGGYTF. V gene TRBV6-5 combines with J gene TRBJ1-2, with 11 nucleotides matching TRBD1. Unmatched junction bases numbered 10, after V lost 2 bases and J lost 8 bases. CDR1 MNHEY and CDR2 SVGAGI come from the germline V gene. CDR3 length equals 16 residues.

The chain uses TRBV5-5 and TRBJ1-1; D remains unclear. Trimming stripped 0 bases from V and 2 bases from J, with 14 bases between. Per germline, CDR1 SGHKS and CDR2 YYEKEE (reference sequence). The CDR3 has 16 residues. CDR3 nucleotide sequence: TGTGCCAGCAGCTTGGCCTACAGAGGGCCCAACACTGAAGCTTTCTTT. Protein: CASSLAYRGPNTEAFF.

The chain is built from TRBV7-9 and TRBJ1-4; D is unresolved. Trimming left V 5 bases short and J 5 bases short, with 15 bases between. CDR1 and CDR2 (germline): SEHNR, FQNEAQ (reference sequence). CDR3 length: 15 residues. The DNA for the CDR3 is TGTGCCAGCAGCCCCGGCGCAGGTGACAATGAAAAACTGTTTTTT. This translates into CASSPGAGDNEKLFF.

The chain employs TRBV18 and TRBJ1-2, with TRBD1 matching 8 bases. The V and J ends lost 3 bases and 4 bases, in that order; junction bases with no gene match: 10. The CDR3 extends over 16 amino acids. Germline CDR1 KGHSH, CDR2 LQKENI. CDR3 amino acids: CASSPQLDRDAYGYTF. CDR3 nucleotide sequence: TGTGCCAGCTCACCTCAATTGGACAGGGATGCCTATGGCTACACCTTC.